The 18 T cell receptor beta chains below were found in one sample sequenced in a study of T cell repertoires in cytomegalovirus infection. TCRdb used MiXCR to reprocess the reads, holding one entry per CDR3 protein. This table holds around 200,000 distinct CDR3 sequences, roughly a sixth found once. The sample consisted of CD8+ T cells from PBMCs. Receptor source: a human donor in good health (CMV status not recorded). Some clones in this sample may be carry-over from other donors' samples.

V usage is TRBV4-3 and J usage is TRBJ1-5; tentatively, D is TRBD1 (6 bases). V lost 0 bases and J 4 bases, leaving 10 bases between the germline ends. The CDR3 consists of 15 residues. The V gene's germline CDR1 is LGHNA and CDR2 YSLEER. Here the CDR3 DNA reads TGCGCCAGCAGCCAAGATAGGGGGAGAAATCAGCCCCAGCATTTT. Translation: CASSQDRGRNQPQHF.

This clonotype was recorded many times. The chain combines TRBV7-2 with TRBJ2-1, with D perhaps matching TRBD2 (5 bases). The CDR3 is 18 residues long. V was shortened by 2 bases and J by 3 bases, with 20 bases between the two germline ends. CDR1 SGHTA and CDR2 FQGNSA come from the germline V gene. The CDR3 DNA sequence: TGTGCCAGCAGCTTATCCCCTATATCGACTACCCTCTACAATGAGCAGTTCTTC. It translates to CASSLSPISTTLYNEQFF.

This chain connects TRBV28 to TRBJ2-7; weak D call: TRBD1 (5 bases). This CDR3 comprises 13 residues. The germline V gene has CDR1 MDHEN and CDR2 SYDVKM. V was cut by 2 bases and J by 5 bases, with 10 bases left in between. The CDR3 coding sequence is TGTGCCAGCAGTTTACCAGGGATCCACGAGCAGTACTTC. Its protein is CASSLPGIHEQYF. Using reference TRBV28 and TRBJ2-7 for the parts outside the CDR3, the full variable domain is DVKVTQSSRYLVKRTGEKVFLECVQDMDHENMFWYRQDPGLGLRLIYFSYDVKMKEKGDIPEGYSVSREKKERFSLILESASTNQTSMYLCASSLPGIHEQYFGPGTRLTVT.

The chain employs TRBV5-5 and TRBJ2-5; the D is unclear. The ends were cut back, 0 bases at V and 2 bases at J, with 14 bases in the middle. The CDR3 totals 16 residues. Germline V gene data show CDR1 as SGHKS and CDR2 as YYEKEE (reference sequence). The CDR3 DNA is TGTGCCAGCAGCTTGGTTCAACTAATTCGGCAAGAGACCCAGTACTTC. Protein product: CASSLVQLIRQETQYF.

The chain uses TRBV7-9 and TRBJ1-2, with TRBD1 matching 7 bases. Germline assignment: CDR1 SEHNR and CDR2 FQNEAQ (reference sequence). This CDR3 spans 15 amino acids. V lost 0 bases and J lost 8; bases outside the gene matches: 9. The CDR3 here is CASSLATGAAGGYTF. The DNA of the CDR3 is TGTGCCAGCAGCTTAGCCACAGGGGCCGCAGGAGGCTACACCTTC. The full variable domain, its missing parts supplied by reference TRBV7-9 and TRBJ1-2, is DTGVSQNPRHKITKRGQNVTFRCDPISEHNRLYWYRQTLGQGPEFLTYFQNEAQLEKSRLLSDRFSAERPKGSFSTLEIQRTEQGDSAMYLCASSLATGAAGGYTFGSGTRLTVV.

The J gene is TRBJ2-5, the V gene TRBV7-6, with a possible D match to TRBD2 (6 bases). V was clipped by 5 bases and J by 6 bases, with 16 bases between them. Germline V gene sequence: CDR1 SGHVS, CDR2 FNYEAQ. This CDR3 contains 14 residues. The CDR3 region has the DNA TGTGCCAGCAGCGCATCGACTAGTCAACAGACCCAGTACTTC. It translates to CASSASTSQQTQYF.

This clonotype was seen more than once but under ten times. V gene TRBV10-3 combines with J gene TRBJ1-2; D perhaps matches TRBD1 (5 bases). The CDR3 sequence is 12 residues long. V was pared by 0 bases and J by 8 bases, with 7 bases between. Germline-derived CDR1 and CDR2 are ENHRY and SYGVKD. The DNA for the CDR3 is TGTGCCATCAGTGAGTCGACAGAAGGCTACACCTTC. The encoded protein is CAISESTEGYTF.

This chain links TRBV4-1 with TRBJ2-3; D is possibly TRBD1 or TRBD2 (6 bases each). The germline V and J ends were trimmed by 2 bases and 0 bases, with 15 bases remaining between them. From germline, CDR1 is MGHRA and CDR2 YSYEKL. The CDR3 loop spans 17 amino acids. Written as DNA, the CDR3 is TGCGCCAGCAGCCAACCCAACACGGGGGCTAGCACAGATACGCAGTATTTT. Protein: CASSQPNTGASTDTQYF.

In its sample, this clonotype was seen a few times. This chain connects TRBV7-9 to TRBJ1-1; no firm D call. Trimming pared 6 bases from V and 1 base from J, leaving 6 bases between. CDR1 and CDR2 from the germline V gene are SEHNR and FQNEAQ (reference sequence). The CDR3 is made up of 12 amino acids. CDR3 nucleotides: TGTGCCAGCAGGAGCGGGAACACTGAAGCTTTCTTT. Translation: CASRSGNTEAFF.

CDR3: CASGLQMNTEAFF. CDR3 bases: TGTGCTAGTGGTTTGCAGATGAACACTGAAGCTTTCTTT. J is TRBJ1-1 and V is TRBV12-5; no firm D call. The CDR3 has 13 amino acids. The V and J ends lost 2 bases and 0 bases respectively, with 4 bases between them. The V gene's germline CDR1 is LGHNT and CDR2 FRNRAP.

This clonotype was counted a few times. The J gene is TRBJ2-1, the V gene TRBV6-5; TRBD2 agrees at 7 bases. The CDR3 length is 12 residues. The ends lost 8 bases at V and 7 bases at J; junction bases unmatched: 5. CDR1 and CDR2 (germline): MNHEY, SVGAGI. The CDR3 region has the DNA TGTGCCAGCGGTCACGGGGGGAATGAGCAGTTCTTC. This codes for CASGHGGNEQFF.

The DNA of the CDR3 is TGTGCCAGCAGTAAGGGACTAGCGCTCACAGATACGCAGTATTTT. Its protein is CASSKGLALTDTQYF. The chain couples TRBV28 to TRBJ2-3, with 10 nucleotides matching TRBD2. V was pared by 5 bases and J by 2 bases, with 4 bases of the junction left unmatched. The CDR3 has 15 residues. CDR1 MDHEN and CDR2 SYDVKM come from the germline V gene.

This clonotype has just a few counts. One end of the junction does not line up with germline, which may come from a read error. The V call is TRBV5-3, the J call TRBJ2-1; D gene uncertain. TRBV5-3 is placed among ORFs of uncertain function. The CDR3 spans 12 residues. The CDR3 loop reads CASSYRRDEQFF. Written as DNA, the CDR3 is TGTGCCAGCAGCTATAGACGGGATGAGCAGTTCTTC.

V gene TRBV7-8 combines with J gene TRBJ1-2; maybe TRBD1 (5 bases). V was trimmed by 1 base and J by 0 bases, leaving 9 bases between them. The length of the CDR3 is 15 residues. The germline CDR1 and CDR2 sequences are SGHVS and FQNEAQ. CDR3 loop: CASSLGTSTNYGYTF. DNA of the CDR3: TGTGCCAGCAGCTTAGGGACATCTACTAACTATGGCTACACCTTC.

Details on this clonotype: An end of the junction differs from the germline gene, which may be a read error. This rearrangement joins TRBV5-6 to TRBJ2-2; D is perhaps TRBD1 or TRBD2 (5 bases each). The CDR3 covers 14 residues. Germline assignment: CDR1 SGHDT and CDR2 YYEEEE. This CDR3 is CVSSFGAGTGELFF. Written as DNA, the CDR3 is TGTGTCAGCAGCTTCGGGGCAGGGACCGGGGAGCTGTTTTTT.

J is TRBJ1-3 and V is TRBV28; D is unclear. V was trimmed by 3 bases and J by 0 bases, leaving 6 bases between them. Germline V lookup: CDR1 MDHEN, CDR2 SYDVKM. The CDR3 consists of 14 residues. CDR3 residues: CASSFDDSGNTIYF. CDR3 DNA: TGTGCCAGCAGTTTTGACGACTCTGGAAACACCATATATTTT. The complete variable domain, with remaining parts taken from reference TRBV28 and TRBJ1-3, reads DVKVTQSSRYLVKRTGEKVFLECVQDMDHENMFWYRQDPGLGLRLIYFSYDVKMKEKGDIPEGYSVSREKKERFSLILESASTNQTSMYLCASSFDDSGNTIYFGEGSWLTVV.

The CDR3 loop is CASNDRERQPQHF. CDR3 nucleotides: TGTGCCAGCAACGACAGGGAACGCCAGCCCCAGCATTTT. The chain links TRBV27 to TRBJ1-5; 7 positions agree with TRBD1. The CDR3 is 13 amino acids. CDR1 and CDR2 (germline): MNHEY, SMNVEV (reference sequence). The V gene end was trimmed by 7 bases and the J gene end by 7 bases; junction bases not matched to a gene: 7.

This clonotype was counted many times. The V call is TRBV7-9, the J call TRBJ2-4, with 13 bases fitting TRBD2. CDR3 length: 19 amino acids. The J segment lost 0 bases and the V segment lost 5 bases, leaving 10 bases of the junction unmatched. CDR1 and CDR2 from the germline V gene are SEHNR and FQNEAQ (reference sequence). DNA of the CDR3: TGTGCCAGCAGCAATCCGGGACTAGCGGGGACTTTAGCCAAAAACATTCAGTACTTC. Encoded protein: CASSNPGLAGTLAKNIQYF.